The 18 T cell receptor beta chains in this list originate from one sample, sequenced in a study of shared clonotypes between healthy human individuals. Data came from immunoSEQ multiplex PCR; TCRdb stores just in-frame clones and leaves some out. The sample yields millions of clones, around 96% seen once. CD8 cells classed as naive were CD45RO-negative and positively selected for CCR7, excluding terminally differentiated effector memory CD45RA+ cells. Sequencing was carried out using naive CD8+ T cells sorted from blood. Receptors were obtained from a man younger than 35 in good health.

In regard to this clone: Other DNA sequences in this sample translate to the same CDR3. V is TRBV27 and J is TRBJ1-5; 8 nucleotides line up with TRBD1. Germline assignment: CDR1 MNHEY and CDR2 SMNVEV (reference sequence). The CDR3 runs 14 residues. Germline trimming cut 3 bases from V and 6 bases from J; bases unmatched to any gene: 4. This chain's CDR3 is CASSLTGAGQPQHF. Written as DNA, the CDR3 is TGTGCCAGCAGTTTGACAGGGGCCGGTCAGCCCCAGCATTTT.

The chain is built from TRBV5-6 and TRBJ2-3; the match to TRBD2 covers 11 bases. The V segment lost 4 bases and the J segment 4 bases; nucleotides outside the gene matches: 11. The V gene's germline CDR1 is SGHDT and CDR2 YYEEEE. The CDR3 extends over 17 amino acids. In nucleotides, the CDR3 is TGTGCCAGCAGCCACATACCGTTAGCGGGAGGGCCAGATACGCAGTATTTT. Protein: CASSHIPLAGGPDTQYF.

The CDR3 nucleotides are TGCGCCAGCAGCCTGGGGGCTAGCTACTCCTACGAGCAGTACTTC. It is translated as CASSLGASYSYEQYF. J is TRBJ2-7 and V is TRBV4-1, with D perhaps matching TRBD1 (6 bases). The germline CDR1 and CDR2 sequences are MGHRA and YSYEKL. Deletions cut 4 bases from V and 0 bases from J, with 13 bases between. CDR3 length: 15 amino acids.

On this clone: The sample has other DNA sequences that encode this CDR3 too. The rearrangement links TRBV6-5 to TRBJ2-2; D remains unclear. V gave up 3 bases and J gave up 6 bases, with 8 bases separating them. The CDR3 totals 13 residues. Germline CDR1 and CDR2: MNHEY and SVGAGI. The CDR3 spells CASSYEGSGELFF. The CDR3 nucleotides read TGTGCCAGCAGTTATGAAGGGTCCGGGGAGCTGTTTTTT.

Worth noting for this clone: The identical CDR3 is also encoded by other nucleotide sequences in the sample. This rearrangement joins TRBV5-1 to TRBJ2-3; D unresolved. The CDR3 is 14 amino acids. Trimming cost V 0 bases and J 2 bases, with 7 bases left between them. Germline V gene data show CDR1 as SGHRS and CDR2 as YFSETQ. The DNA of the CDR3 is TGCGCCAGCAGCTTGGTGGCCCTCACAGATACGCAGTATTTT. Translating it yields CASSLVALTDTQYF.

This rearrangement joins TRBV10-3 to TRBJ2-5; TRBD2 is a possible D gene (5 bases). This CDR3 spans 13 amino acids. Per germline, CDR1 ENHRY and CDR2 SYGVKD. CDR3 nucleotides: TGTGCAGGAGCCAGCGGTAACGAGGAGACCCAGTACTTC. It specifies CAGASGNEETQYF.

The chain employs TRBV14 and TRBJ2-2; 7 bases are a match to TRBD1. V was clipped by 6 bases and J by 1 base; unmatched bases: 2. Per the germline V gene, CDR1 is SGHDN and CDR2 is FVKESK. The CDR3 runs 14 residues. CDR3 amino acids: CASRRTGNTGELFF. CDR3 sequence (DNA): TGTGCCAGCAGACGGACAGGGAACACCGGGGAGCTGTTTTTT.

The CDR3 bases are TGCAGCGTTGGAGGGGGAGCTTTCTTT. This gives the protein CSVGGGAFF. The genes are TRBV29-1 and TRBJ1-1; D is perhaps TRBD1 (6 bases). Germline loops: CDR1 SQVTM, CDR2 ANQGSEA. V lost 4 bases, J lost 10 bases, and 7 bases lay in between. The CDR3 runs 9 residues.

The chain carries TRBV5-1 and TRBJ1-2; possible D gene TRBD1, 6 bases. The CDR3 is made up of 18 amino acids. V lost 3 bases, J lost 0 bases, and 21 bases lay in between. Germline-derived CDR1 and CDR2 are SGHRS and YFSETQ. The CDR3 sequence is CASSWDNMAYEANYGYTF. The CDR3 DNA reads TGCGCCAGCAGCTGGGACAACATGGCCTACGAAGCTAACTATGGCTACACCTTC.

This clone appeared once. The genes are TRBV10-1 and TRBJ2-2, with a weak D call TRBD1 (6 bases). V shed 2 bases and J shed 3 bases, with 13 bases lying between them. The V gene's germline CDR1 is WNHNN and CDR2 SYGVQD (reference sequence). The CDR3 covers 16 residues. The CDR3 DNA sequence: TGCGCCAGCAGTGAGACAGGGCCAGGGGACACCGGGGAGCTGTTTTTT. It codes for CASSETGPGDTGELFF.

The V call is TRBV18, the J call TRBJ2-7; 8 bases map to TRBD1. The CDR3 sequence is 14 residues long. V dropped 4 bases and J dropped 5; count of bases not matched to a gene: 7. Germline CDR1 and CDR2: KGHSH and LQKENI. CDR3: CASSRTGIPNEQYF. Written as DNA, the CDR3 is TGTGCCAGCTCACGGACAGGGATCCCGAACGAGCAGTACTTC.

J is TRBJ1-2 and V is TRBV9; D might be TRBD1 (5 bases). The CDR3 loop spans 15 amino acids. The V gene's germline CDR1 is SGDLS and CDR2 YYNGEE. V lost 0 bases to trimming and J lost 4 bases, with 13 bases between them. The CDR3 region has the DNA TGTGCCAGCAGCGTAGAAGGAGGGGTATCCTATGGCTACACCTTC. Its protein is CASSVEGGVSYGYTF.

This clone was counted once. The rearrangement uses TRBV6-6 and TRBJ1-5; D might be TRBD1 (5 bases). Trimming pared 4 bases from V and 2 bases from J, leaving 6 bases between. CDR1 MNHNY and CDR2 SVGAGI come from the germline V gene (reference sequence). The CDR3 has 13 amino acids. DNA for the CDR3: TGTGCCAGCAGTTTCAGGGGCAATCAGCCCCAGCATTTT. It codes for CASSFRGNQPQHF.

The V and J genes are TRBV9 and TRBJ1-2; D gene unclear. In germline, CDR1 is SGDLS, CDR2 YYNGEE. The V gene lost 2 bases and the J gene lost 5 bases, with 10 bases spanning the gap. CDR3 length equals 13 residues. The CDR3 DNA follows: TGTGCCAGCAGCGTCTTCCCCAGTTATGGCTACACCTTC. The encoded protein is CASSVFPSYGYTF.

V is TRBV5-4 and J is TRBJ1-2; tentative D call: TRBD1 (6 bases). V gave up 6 bases and J gave up 7 bases, with 19 bases separating them. The CDR3 length is 14 residues. The germline V gene has CDR1 SGHNT and CDR2 YYREEE (reference sequence). The CDR3 spells CASTGKGVGFGYTF. Here the CDR3 DNA reads TGTGCCAGCACGGGGAAGGGGGTTGGTTTTGGCTACACCTTC.

Regarding this clone: Different DNA sequences within this sample yield the same CDR3. The CDR3 reads CASSLNRYEQYF. CDR3 nucleotide sequence: TGTGCCAGCAGTTTAAACAGGTACGAGCAGTACTTC. The chain employs TRBV27 and TRBJ2-7; TRBD1 might be the D (5 bases). Trimming shortened V by 2 bases and J by 4 bases, and 6 bases separated the two germline ends. There are 12 residues in the CDR3. Germline V gene lookup returns CDR1 MNHEY and CDR2 SMNVEV (reference sequence).

This rearrangement joins TRBV5-5 to TRBJ1-3; D remains unclear. The CDR3 consists of 15 residues. Germline V lookup: CDR1 SGHKS, CDR2 YYEKEE (reference sequence). The V gene lost 1 base and the J gene lost 0 bases, with 8 bases spanning the gap. The CDR3 protein is CASSLTIFSGNTIYF. In DNA, the CDR3 is TGTGCCAGCAGCTTGACTATCTTCTCTGGAAACACCATATATTTT.

This rearrangement joins TRBV7-2 to TRBJ1-3, with D perhaps matching TRBD1 (5 bases). The CDR3 contains 14 residues. Per germline, CDR1 SGHTA and CDR2 FQGNSA. The V end was cut by 5 bases, the J end by 0 bases, with 8 bases between. CDR3 sequence (DNA): TGTGCCAGCAGCCTAACAGGCTCTGGAAACACCATATATTTT. This sequence encodes CASSLTGSGNTIYF.